These 28 T cell receptor beta chains were sequenced from one sample in a study of identical twins. TCRdb reprocessed the 5' RACE reads with MiXCR, giving one entry per CDR3 protein. The table includes hundreds of thousands of distinct CDR3 sequences, about 7% detected once. These data also formed part of another study, on yellow fever vaccine responses in identical twins.

Source material: PBMCs. The origin of the receptors is a woman younger than 30 in good health.

A few counts support this clonotype. The rearrangement links TRBV7-8 to TRBJ1-1; TRBD1 agrees at 7 bases. This CDR3 is built from 13 residues. Trimming at V came to 8 bases and at J to 3 bases, leaving 6 bases not matched to a gene. Germline lookup yields CDR1 SGHVS and CDR2 FQNEAQ. CDR3 sequence: CASQKQGHTEAFF. DNA for the CDR3: TGTGCCAGCCAAAAACAGGGGCACACTGAAGCTTTCTTT.

This clonotype was found a few times. The rearrangement links TRBV2 to TRBJ2-6; 7 positions agree with TRBD1. Germline V CDR1 and CDR2: SNHLY, FYNNEI. This CDR3 comprises 17 residues. Unmatched junction bases numbered 9, after V lost 6 bases and J lost 1 base. The CDR3 DNA follows: TGTGCCAGCAGCGAACTCATGACAGGGTCTGGGGCCAACGTCCTGACTTTC. This codes for CASSELMTGSGANVLTF. The variable domain in full, completed from reference TRBV2 and TRBJ2-6, reads EPEVTQTPSHQVTQMGQEVILRCVPISNHLYFYWYRQILGQKVEFLVSFYNNEISEKSEIFDDQFSVERPDGSNFTLKIRSTKLEDSAMYFCASSELMTGSGANVLTFGAGSRLTVL.

This clonotype has more than one count but fewer than ten. The chain recombines TRBV20-1 with TRBJ1-2; D not certain. Germline V gene data show CDR1 as DFQATT and CDR2 as SNEGSKA (reference sequence). With 5 bases removed from V and 2 bases from J, the gap between germline ends came to 9 bases. The CDR3 sequence is 12 residues long. CDR3 protein: CSAGGPNYGYTF. CDR3 bases: TGCAGTGCTGGAGGACCCAACTATGGCTACACCTTC.

This clonotype occurred many times. The chain carries TRBV6-4 and TRBJ1-6; D remains ambiguous. The germline V gene has CDR1 MRHNA and CDR2 SNTAGT. The CDR3 has 14 residues. V dropped 4 bases and J dropped 5 bases, with 9 bases sitting between them. The CDR3 here is CASSVGSDNSPLHF. CDR3 nucleotides: TGTGCCAGCAGTGTCGGCAGTGATAATTCACCCCTCCACTTT.

This clonotype was picked up many times. V and J are TRBV7-2 and TRBJ2-2, with D unclear. CDR1 is SGHTA, CDR2 FQGNSA, per germline. V was cut by 8 bases and J by 6 bases, with 16 bases left in between. This CDR3 comprises 14 residues. Here the CDR3 DNA reads TGTGCCAGCCGTCTAATCTTCCAGGCCGGGGAGCTGTTTTTT. It translates to CASRLIFQAGELFF.

A few counts support this clonotype. The V gene is TRBV7-2, the J gene TRBJ2-2, with 7 bases lining up with TRBD2. CDR1 is SGHTA and CDR2 is FQGNSA in the germline V gene. The CDR3 contains 15 residues. With 5 bases clipped from V and 6 bases from J, the junction kept 9 bases outside the gene matches. The CDR3 loop reads CASSPGRAESGELFF. CDR3 nucleotides: TGTGCCAGCAGCCCTGGGAGGGCGGAATCCGGGGAGCTGTTTTTT.

This clonotype was seen only a few times. The V gene is TRBV5-6, the J gene TRBJ2-5, with D perhaps assigned TRBD1 or TRBD2 (5 bases each). This CDR3 is 16 amino acids long. CDR1 and CDR2 from the germline V gene are SGHDT and YYEEEE. Between the trimmed V and J ends, which lost 1 base and 5 bases, there was a span of 18 bases. CDR3 DNA sequence: TGTGCCAGCAGCTTGTTGTTAGAGGGGAAAACGGAGACCCAGTACTTC. It specifies CASSLLLEGKTETQYF.

The chain combines TRBV6-1 with TRBJ2-1, with D unresolved. CDR3 length: 15 amino acids. The germline CDR1 and CDR2 sequences are MNHNS and SASEGT. The germline V and J ends were trimmed by 1 base and 2 bases, with 9 bases remaining between them. Written as DNA, the CDR3 is TGTGCCAGCAGTGAAGGTCCGGGCCCCTACAATGAGCAGTTCTTC. It specifies CASSEGPGPYNEQFF.

The V and J genes are TRBV28 and TRBJ2-1; weak D call: TRBD2 (6 bases). CDR1 is MDHEN, CDR2 SYDVKM, per germline. Trimming left V 4 bases short and J 8 bases short, with 18 bases between. The CDR3 runs 15 residues. The DNA for the CDR3 is TGTGCCAGCAGTTCTGCGGGGACCGGGGAGGATGAGCAGTTCTTC. The encoded protein is CASSSAGTGEDEQFF.

This clonotype has only a few counts. The CDR3 bases are TGTGCCAGTAGTAAGACAGGGATAGCTGGGGCCAACGTCCTGACTTTC. This gives the protein CASSKTGIAGANVLTF. The chain recombines TRBV19 with TRBJ2-6; 7 positions match TRBD1. The CDR3 is made up of 16 amino acids. Germline CDR1 and CDR2: LNHDA and SQIVND (reference sequence). With V trimmed by 4 bases and J by 2 bases, 5 bases remained unmatched.

This clonotype was recorded at least ten times. V and J are TRBV7-8 and TRBJ2-1; 13 bases align to TRBD2. CDR3 length equals 15 residues. Germline V gene data show CDR1 as SGHVS and CDR2 as FQNEAQ. Germline trimming cut 4 bases from V and 5 bases from J; bases unmatched to any gene: 2. CDR3 coding DNA: TGTGCCAGCAGCTCGGGACTAGCGGGAAACAATGAGCAGTTCTTC. It yields the protein CASSSGLAGNNEQFF. Filled out from reference TRBV7-8 and TRBJ2-1, the complete variable domain reads GAGVSQSPRYKVAKRGQDVALRCDPISGHVSLFWYQQALGQGPEFLTYFQNEAQLDKSGLPSDRFFAERPEGSVSTLKIQRTQQEDSAVYLCASSSGLAGNNEQFFGPGTRLTVL.

A few counts support this clonotype. The chain recombines TRBV12-3 or TRBV12-4 with TRBJ2-7, with 10 bases matching TRBD2. Trimming at V came to 7 bases and at J to 4 bases, leaving 13 bases not matched to a gene. This CDR3 comprises 16 residues. This chain's CDR3 is CASTTAASGSVYEQYF. For the CDR3, the DNA is TGTGCCAGCACCACAGCGGCTAGCGGGAGCGTGTACGAGCAGTACTTC.

There are many counts of this clonotype. This chain joins TRBV5-1 and TRBJ2-2, with TRBD1 matching over 9 bases. Looked up from germline, CDR1 is SGHRS and CDR2 is YFSETQ. Trimming took 4 bases from V and 4 from J; bases not matched to a gene: 14. This CDR3 region has 18 residues. This CDR3 reads CASSRTGTGIWSTGELFF. As DNA, the CDR3 is TGCGCCAGCAGCCGCACCGGGACAGGGATTTGGAGCACCGGGGAGCTGTTTTTT. The complete variable domain, with remaining parts taken from reference TRBV5-1 and TRBJ2-2, reads KAGVTQTPRYLIKTRGQQVTLSCSPISGHRSVSWYQQTPGQGLQFLFEYFSETQRNKGNFPGRFSGRQFSNSRSEMNVSTLELGDSALYLCASSRTGTGIWSTGELFFGEGSRLTVL.

This clonotype was detected ten times or more. The chain joins TRBV15 to TRBJ2-1, with a tentative D call TRBD2 (6 bases). CDR3 length equals 13 residues. Deletions cut 3 bases from V and 12 bases from J, with 15 bases between. The germline gives CDR1 LNHNV, CDR2 YYDKDF (reference sequence). The CDR3 DNA is TGTGCCACCAGCAGTTTCAATAGCGGTGGGCAGTTCTTC. The encoded protein is CATSSFNSGGQFF.

This clonotype came up a few times. V is TRBV28 and J is TRBJ2-1; the D is unclear. Germline V gene sequence: CDR1 MDHEN, CDR2 SYDVKM. The CDR3 covers 16 residues. The V end was cut by 5 bases, the J end by 4 bases, with 18 bases between. The CDR3 DNA sequence: TGTGCCAGCAGTCCCTTTGGGGTAGCCGGTTACAATGAGCAGTTCTTC. Protein: CASSPFGVAGYNEQFF.

The V call is TRBV15, the J call TRBJ2-2; 8 positions agree with TRBD1. Unmatched junction bases numbered 8, after V lost 7 bases and J lost 7 bases. Germline V gene data show CDR1 as LNHNV and CDR2 as YYDKDF (reference sequence). The CDR3 runs 14 residues. CDR3 nucleotide sequence: TGTGCCACCACAAAGGACAGGGTTTACGGGGAGCTGTTTTTT. Encoded protein: CATTKDRVYGELFF.

The genes are TRBV6-1 and TRBJ2-5; D possibly corresponds to TRBD1 (7 bases). This CDR3 has 15 residues. The germline V gene encodes CDR1 MNHNS and CDR2 SASEGT. V dropped 5 bases and J dropped 4 bases, with 17 bases sitting between them. CDR3 sequence reads: CASSPGGPDGETQYF. The CDR3 region has the DNA TGTGCCAGCAGTCCAGGGGGGCCCGATGGAGAGACCCAGTACTTC.

This clonotype was observed a handful of times. The chain employs TRBV5-6 and TRBJ2-5; D remains unclear. V shed 0 bases and J shed 2 bases, with 8 bases lying between them. Germline loops: CDR1 SGHDT, CDR2 YYEEEE. The CDR3 consists of 14 residues. CDR3 region: CASSLVGFQETQYF. The CDR3 DNA reads TGTGCCAGCAGCTTGGTTGGGTTTCAAGAGACCCAGTACTTC.

This clonotype has only a few counts. This chain connects TRBV12-3 or TRBV12-4 to TRBJ2-1, with TRBD2 matching 9 bases. The V segment lost 6 bases and the J segment 2 bases; nucleotides outside the gene matches: 5. The CDR3 contains 15 residues. The CDR3 reads CASRDSGGTYNEQFF. The CDR3, as DNA: TGTGCCAGCAGAGATAGCGGGGGAACCTACAATGAGCAGTTCTTC.

This clonotype occurred a few times. The genes are TRBV5-1 and TRBJ2-3; D gene uncertain. Trimming removed 0 bases at V and 2 bases at J, with 10 bases between. Looked up from germline, CDR1 is SGHRS and CDR2 is YFSETQ. This CDR3 has 15 residues. The CDR3 region has the DNA TGCGCCAGCAGCTTGGGCAGGCCTTACACAGATACGCAGTATTTT. Its translation is CASSLGRPYTDTQYF.

In its sample, this clonotype was seen many times. This rearrangement joins TRBV5-1 to TRBJ1-1; no clear D. Germline loops: CDR1 SGHRS, CDR2 YFSETQ. Between the trimmed V and J ends, which lost 4 bases and 0 bases, there was a span of 13 bases. CDR3 length equals 15 residues. The CDR3 sequence: CASSPVWTMNTEAFF. Written as DNA, the CDR3 is TGCGCCAGCAGCCCGGTCTGGACCATGAACACTGAAGCTTTCTTT.

This clonotype appeared many times. The chain links TRBV5-4 to TRBJ2-1; 10 bases are shared with TRBD1. After removal of 1 base from V and 6 bases from J, the junction contained 1 base not matched to a gene. The germline V gene has CDR1 SGHNT and CDR2 YYREEE (reference sequence). This CDR3 is built from 14 residues. CDR3 region: CASSLRTGGNEQFF. The CDR3 coding sequence is TGTGCCAGCAGCTTGAGGACAGGGGGCAATGAGCAGTTCTTC.

In this sample, this clonotype turned up many times. The chain is built from TRBV27 and TRBJ1-5, with D maybe TRBD1 (5 bases). Germline assignment: CDR1 MNHEY and CDR2 SMNVEV (reference sequence). Deletions cut 3 bases from V and 4 bases from J, with 10 bases between. The CDR3 spans 14 residues. The CDR3 protein is CASSFRGLNQPQHF. Written as DNA, the CDR3 is TGTGCCAGCAGTTTCCGGGGCTTAAATCAGCCCCAGCATTTT.

The chain is built from TRBV2 and TRBJ2-1, with a tentative D call TRBD1 (6 bases). The CDR3 sequence is 13 residues long. V lost 5 bases, J lost 3 bases, and 8 bases lay in between. In germline, CDR1 is SNHLY, CDR2 FYNNEI. The CDR3 reads CASSRTDYNEQFF. CDR3 nucleotides: TGTGCCAGCAGTCGGACAGACTACAATGAGCAGTTCTTC.

The rearrangement joins TRBV28 to TRBJ1-2, with TRBD1 identical over 8 bases. The CDR3 runs to 15 residues. Germline-derived CDR1 and CDR2 are MDHEN and SYDVKM. The trim removed 6 bases at V and 4 bases at J, leaving 10 bases unmatched. In nucleotides, the CDR3 is TGTGCCAGCAGACTGGGACAGGAGAGAGGCTATGGCTACACCTTC. Translation gives CASRLGQERGYGYTF.

The chain carries TRBV29-1 and TRBJ2-7; 9 bases line up with TRBD1. The ends lost 7 bases at V and 6 bases at J; junction bases unmatched: 10. Germline V gene data show CDR1 as SQVTM and CDR2 as ANQGSEA. This CDR3 comprises 13 residues. The CDR3 loop reads CSGGDRERTEQYF. DNA for the CDR3: TGCAGCGGGGGGGACAGGGAAAGAACCGAGCAGTACTTC.

The table lists this clonotype with many counts. The rearrangement links TRBV29-1 to TRBJ2-5, with TRBD1 identical over 7 bases. The CDR3 has 15 amino acids. The V gene's germline CDR1 is SQVTM and CDR2 ANQGSEA. V lost 6 bases to trimming and J lost 5 bases; unmatched junction nucleotides: 15. CDR3 nucleotides: TGCAGCGTGATACCTCATACAGGGGCGCGGGAGACCCAGTACTTC. As protein: CSVIPHTGARETQYF.

The table lists this clonotype with many counts. The J gene is TRBJ2-5, the V gene TRBV20-1, with unresolved D. CDR1 DFQATT and CDR2 SNEGSKA come from the germline V gene (reference sequence). Trimming left V 5 bases short and J 5 bases short, with 12 bases between. The CDR3 is 12 residues long. CDR3: CSAPPVDETQYF. The CDR3 DNA sequence: TGCAGTGCTCCCCCGGTCGACGAGACCCAGTACTTC.